The clone carrying this TCR beta chain was picked up a small number of times. The antigen is undetermined. This sample was included in a study of cytomegalovirus exposure and HLA in healthy donors. Broader study findings: A classifier reportedly called cytomegalovirus status with high sensitivity and specificity. In a later analysis, a missense DCLRE1C variant was linked to TCR beta V- and J-gene trimming. Many donors shared some public TCRs, even though most TCR sequences were rare.

Researchers ran the PCR with 60 Vbeta and 13 Jbeta primers. Repertoires were generated with immunoSEQ multiplex PCR, while TCRdb's copy carries only in-frame clones and drops some. The sample carries tens of thousands of clones, around 66% recorded once. Germline V gives CDR1 MDHEN, CDR2 SYDVKM. The CDR3 has 13 residues. The ends lost 8 bases at V and 4 bases at J; junction bases unmatched: 6. Sequences were obtained from PBMCs. The source is a man between 60 and 75 years old in good health and CMV-seropositive. The rearrangement uses TRBV28 and TRBJ2-3; 7 bases map to TRBD1. CDR3 region: CASDRGLADTQYF. The CDR3 region has the DNA TGTGCCAGCGATAGGGGGCTCGCAGATACGCAGTATTTT.